A single sample gave rise to the 15 T cell receptor beta chains below, sequenced in a study of shared clonotypes between healthy human individuals. The assay was immunoSEQ multiplex PCR, and TCRdb's table has in-frame clones only and misses some. The data hold about 450,000 clones, with 79% observed a single time. The sequenced material came from PBMCs. Every receptor here comes from a woman aged 40-49 years in good health. Some clones in this sample may be carry-over from other donors' samples.

The CDR3, as DNA: TGTGCCTGGGCCGGCTTTGAGCAGTTCTTC. It encodes CAWAGFEQFF. V usage is TRBV30 and J usage is TRBJ2-1; no reliable D call. The V gene's germline CDR1 is GTSNPN and CDR2 SVGIG (reference sequence). The CDR3 spans 10 residues. V was shortened by 5 bases and J by 9 bases, with 8 bases between the two germline ends.

The chain employs TRBV18 and TRBJ1-1; D not resolved. Looked up from germline, CDR1 is KGHSH and CDR2 is LQKENI. CDR3 length: 15 residues. Trimming took 5 bases from V and 1 from J, leaving 14 bases between them. Here the CDR3 reads CASSALPGENTEAFF. Here the CDR3 DNA reads TGTGCCAGCTCAGCCCTCCCGGGTGAGAACACTGAAGCTTTCTTT.

The genes are TRBV14 and TRBJ1-6; the D gene is possibly TRBD1 (5 bases). The CDR3 is made up of 12 amino acids. Trimming removed 4 bases from V and 7 bases from J, with 5 bases in between. Germline V CDR1 and CDR2: SGHDN, FVKESK. CDR3 sequence: CASSRQNSPLHF. CDR3 sequence (DNA): TGTGCCAGCAGCCGACAGAATTCACCCCTCCACTTT.

There are many counts of this clone. The chain recombines TRBV28 with TRBJ1-5, with a tentative D call TRBD1 (5 bases). From germline, CDR1 is MDHEN and CDR2 SYDVKM. The V end lost 2 bases, the J end lost 0 bases, and 11 bases lay between the germline ends. The CDR3 runs 16 residues. The CDR3 reads CASSLISTGSNQPQHF. DNA for the CDR3: TGTGCCAGCAGTTTAATCTCCACAGGTAGCAATCAGCCCCAGCATTTT.

This clone has just one count. The rearrangement joins TRBV18 to TRBJ2-7; 9 nucleotides line up with TRBD1. Losses at the gene ends were 2 bases for V and 4 bases for J; bases not matched to a gene: 3. The CDR3 runs 14 residues. Germline V lookup: CDR1 KGHSH, CDR2 LQKENI. The DNA for the CDR3 is TGTGCCAGCTCACCAAGACAGGGGGAGTACGAGCAGTACTTC. The encoded protein is CASSPRQGEYEQYF.

The genes are TRBV7-2 and TRBJ1-4; possibly TRBD1 for D (5 bases). This CDR3 is 13 amino acids long. The V end was cut by 5 bases, the J end by 5 bases, with 9 bases between. Germline CDR1 and CDR2: SGHTA and FQGNSA. CDR3 nucleotide sequence: TGTGCCAGCAGCGCGTACAGGAATGAAAAACTGTTTTTT. Its translation: CASSAYRNEKLFF.

This clone has only a few counts. V gene TRBV5-5 combines with J gene TRBJ2-3, with 14 bases lining up with TRBD2. The V gene end was trimmed by 4 bases and the J gene end by 0 bases; junction bases not matched to a gene: 4. There are 17 residues in the CDR3. The germline V gene has CDR1 SGHKS and CDR2 YYEKEE (reference sequence). Written as DNA, the CDR3 is TGTGCCAGCAGCCCGGGACTAGCGGGAGTGAGCACAGATACGCAGTATTTT. Residues: CASSPGLAGVSTDTQYF.

The chain links TRBV2 to TRBJ2-5; TRBD2 matches at 11 bases. The J segment lost 5 bases and the V segment lost 6 bases, leaving 17 bases of the junction unmatched. The CDR3 covers 18 residues. Germline assignment: CDR1 SNHLY and CDR2 FYNNEI. The CDR3 reads CASRTGTSGPMGFETQYF. CDR3 nucleotide sequence: TGTGCCAGCAGAACCGGGACTAGCGGACCGATGGGGTTTGAGACCCAGTACTTC.

The rearrangement links TRBV5-1 to TRBJ2-2; 9 positions agree with TRBD1. Germline V lookup: CDR1 SGHRS, CDR2 YFSETQ. V shed 4 bases and J 2 bases; nucleotides not matched to a gene: 3. The CDR3 has 15 amino acids. CDR3 loop: CASSPTGGNTGELFF. The DNA of the CDR3 is TGCGCCAGCAGCCCGACAGGGGGTAACACCGGGGAGCTGTTTTTT.

This chain uses TRBV9 with TRBJ2-7; 9 nucleotides agree with TRBD2. Germline CDR1 is SGDLS and CDR2 is YYNGEE. CDR3 length equals 16 residues. Trimming at V came to 4 bases and at J to 5 bases, leaving 13 bases not matched to a gene. The CDR3 nucleotides are TGTGCCAGCAGCATTCTCCCGGGAGCGGGGGGAGACGAGCAGTACTTC. This translates into CASSILPGAGGDEQYF.

The CDR3 is CASSVASLSSYNEQFF. The CDR3 region has the DNA TGTGCCAGCAGCGTAGCCTCCTTGAGCTCCTACAATGAGCAGTTCTTC. The chain is built from TRBV9 and TRBJ2-1; D gene uncertain. The CDR3 covers 16 residues. CDR1 SGDLS and CDR2 YYNGEE come from the germline V gene. The V end was cut by 0 bases, the J end by 0 bases, with 10 bases between.

V gene TRBV5-8 combines with J gene TRBJ1-2, with unresolved D. The germline gives CDR1 SGHTS, CDR2 YDEGEE. This CDR3 comprises 13 residues. V lost 3 bases to trimming and J lost 4 bases, with 10 bases between them. CDR3 loop: CASSSHSRYGYTF. The CDR3 DNA sequence: TGTGCCAGCAGCTCACATTCCCGCTATGGCTACACCTTC. Complete variable domain (other parts from reference TRBV5-8 and TRBJ1-2): EAGVTQSPTHLIKTRGQQATLRCSPISGHTSVYWYQQALGLGLQFLLWYDEGEERNRGNFPPRFSGRQFPNYSSELNVNALELEDSALYLCASSSHSRYGYTFGSGTRLTVV.

This chain uses TRBV7-3 with TRBJ2-5; TRBD2 matches at 7 bases. The V gene's germline CDR1 is SGHTA and CDR2 FQGTGA. The CDR3 totals 15 residues. V trimming: 2 bases; J trimming: 1 base; junction bases outside the gene matches: 4. The CDR3 here is CASSLLPGGQETQYF. CDR3 in DNA: TGTGCCAGCAGCTTATTACCGGGAGGCCAAGAGACCCAGTACTTC.

The chain recombines TRBV5-4 with TRBJ2-1; 16 positions agree with TRBD2. The CDR3 contains 20 residues. CDR1 and CDR2 (germline): SGHNT, YYREEE (reference sequence). V dropped 4 bases and J dropped 2; count of bases not matched to a gene: 12. DNA for the CDR3: TGTGCCAGCAGCGGGGTAGGGACTAGCGGGAGGGCCGGAACCTACAATGAGCAGTTCTTC. Its translation: CASSGVGTSGRAGTYNEQFF. Variable domain in full (rest from reference TRBV5-4 and TRBJ2-1): ETGVTQSPTHLIKTRGQQVTLRCSSQSGHNTVSWYQQALGQGPQFIFQYYREEENGRGNFPPRFSGLQFPNYSSELNVNALELDDSALYLCASSGVGTSGRAGTYNEQFFGPGTRLTVL.

The CDR3, as DNA: TGTGCCAGCAGCTTGGTAGCGGGGTACAATGAGCAGTTCTTC. As protein: CASSLVAGYNEQFF. The rearrangement links TRBV5-4 to TRBJ2-1, with 8 nucleotides matching TRBD2. The V gene end was trimmed by 0 bases and the J gene end by 4 bases; junction bases not matched to a gene: 0. The CDR3 runs 14 residues. The germline V gene encodes CDR1 SGHNT and CDR2 YYREEE (reference sequence).